A selection of T cell receptor beta chains follows, all from one sample in a study of PD-L1 blockade in urothelial cancer. TCRdb keeps only in-frame clones here, not all; method: immunoSEQ multiplex PCR. The data show around 100,000 clones, 90% seen once. Sequenced material: PBMCs, taken around atezolizumab (anti-PD-L1) treatment. The receptor set was obtained from a man aged 55 to 69 with urothelial cancer. Each CDR3 is given with its conserved first and last residue. Each record gives: J gene, V gene, CDR3 protein.

J gene: TRBJ2-7; V gene: TRBV7-3; CDR3 protein: CASSLSEQYF
J gene: TRBJ1-1; V gene: TRBV5-4; CDR3 protein: CASSLGLVMNTEAFF
J gene: TRBJ2-7; V gene: TRBV19; CDR3 protein: CASSMGQGAYEQYF
J gene: TRBJ1-3; V gene: TRBV7-2; CDR3 protein: CASSLDRAAGNTIYF
J gene: TRBJ1-4; V gene: TRBV19; CDR3 protein: CASHRTGNEKLFF
J gene: TRBJ2-1; V gene: TRBV6-6; CDR3 protein: CASSYSQGSYNEQFF
J gene: TRBJ1-1; V gene: TRBV10-2; CDR3 protein: CASSEMAGGGEAFF
J gene: TRBJ1-1; V gene: TRBV27; CDR3 protein: CASSSDSTRAFF
J gene: TRBJ2-3; V gene: TRBV7-9; CDR3 protein: CASTPDSSSTDTQYF
J gene: TRBJ1-1; V gene: TRBV7-9; CDR3 protein: CASSSEGNTEAFF
J gene: TRBJ1-1; V gene: TRBV6-1; CDR3 protein: CASSGQDFTEAFF
J gene: TRBJ2-7; V gene: TRBV2; CDR3 protein: CASRNRDHEQYF
J gene: TRBJ2-1; V gene: TRBV19; CDR3 protein: CASSIDRYNEQFF
J gene: TRBJ2-2; V gene: TRBV14; CDR3 protein: CASSRGLAGVGELFF
J gene: TRBJ2-3; V gene: TRBV11-2; CDR3 protein: CASSLDQVDSSTDTQYF
J gene: TRBJ2-7; V gene: TRBV28; CDR3 protein: CASSFNRGEQYF
J gene: TRBJ1-1; V gene: TRBV15; CDR3 protein: CATSRDLWTGATEAFF
J gene: TRBJ2-7; V gene: TRBV21-1; CDR3 protein: CASSKDGVNLKNYEQYF
J gene: TRBJ2-3; V gene: TRBV30; CDR3 protein: CAWSPGLAGGSTDTQYF
J gene: TRBJ2-7; V gene: TRBV5-1; CDR3 protein: CASSLGDRGGYEQYF
J gene: TRBJ2-3; V gene: TRBV5-1; CDR3 protein: CASSSRLAGSTDTQYF
J gene: TRBJ1-5; V gene: TRBV11-2; CDR3 protein: CASSLSRNQPQHF
J gene: TRBJ1-5; V gene: TRBV30; CDR3 protein: CAWSSPTAYSNQPQHF
J gene: TRBJ1-2; V gene: TRBV6-5; CDR3 protein: CASSYTVLGYGYTF
J gene: TRBJ1-4; V gene: TRBV21-1; CDR3 protein: CASSDRGFYEKLFF
J gene: TRBJ2-5; V gene: TRBV7-2; CDR3 protein: CASSLVRGETQYF
J gene: TRBJ1-2; V gene: TRBV10-3; CDR3 protein: CAIASDPSGGYTF
J gene: TRBJ1-2; V gene: TRBV6-1; CDR3 protein: CASSEVTGRVTF
J gene: TRBJ2-5; V gene: TRBV18; CDR3 protein: CASSSRLAGDQETQYF
J gene: TRBJ1-2; V gene: TRBV29-1; CDR3 protein: CSVAGQGNYGYTF
J gene: TRBJ2-7; V gene: TRBV7-2; CDR3 protein: CASSYGQTYEQYF
J gene: TRBJ2-5; V gene: TRBV7-9; CDR3 protein: CASSPTGGKTQYF
J gene: TRBJ1-1; V gene: TRBV28; CDR3 protein: CASSPGDRVTEAFF
J gene: TRBJ2-7; V gene: TRBV20-1; CDR3 protein: CSAFASYEQYF
J gene: TRBJ2-1; V gene: TRBV5-1; CDR3 protein: CASRIGEGGYNEQFF
J gene: TRBJ2-2; V gene: TRBV30; CDR3 protein: CAWSVSGGALVGGELFF
J gene: TRBJ2-2; V gene: TRBV5-4; CDR3 protein: CASSHNRDTNTGELFF
J gene: TRBJ2-7; V gene: TRBV10-3; CDR3 protein: CATTRQGASYEQYF
J gene: TRBJ1-5; V gene: TRBV2; CDR3 protein: CARRAGKHQPQHF
J gene: TRBJ2-4; V gene: TRBV4-3; CDR3 protein: CASSQVRPLAKNIQYF
J gene: TRBJ1-3; V gene: TRBV19; CDR3 protein: CASSAEDSRSGNTIYF
J gene: TRBJ2-7; V gene: TRBV5-4; CDR3 protein: CASSFRQGGYDEQYF
J gene: TRBJ2-7; V gene: TRBV5-1; CDR3 protein: CASSFLAGATYEQYF
J gene: TRBJ1-5; V gene: TRBV12-5; CDR3 protein: CASALNVGGGNQPQHF
J gene: TRBJ2-7; V gene: TRBV6-4; CDR3 protein: CASSDWGLAGGPLPYF
J gene: TRBJ2-5; V gene: TRBV7-3; CDR3 protein: CASSSLAGPLGGGTQYF
J gene: TRBJ1-1; V gene: TRBV28; CDR3 protein: CASWDRAMNTEAFF
J gene: TRBJ2-3; V gene: TRBV7-9; CDR3 protein: CASSSTEGLAGQDTQYF
J gene: TRBJ2-7; V gene: TRBV5-1; CDR3 protein: CASSPRQGYEQYF
J gene: TRBJ2-1; V gene: TRBV29-1; CDR3 protein: CSVEDGRGASYNEQFF